The rows below give T cell receptor beta chains drawn from one sample of a study of shared clonotypes between healthy human individuals. Produced via immunoSEQ multiplex PCR; TCRdb's table is partial and in-frame only. Among 330,000 or so clones listed, about 70% were seen once. The sequenced material came from memory CD4+ T cells sorted from blood. The receptors shown here come from a man aged 30 to 39 in good health. Both conserved end residues are part of each CDR3. A D gene is named only where the DNA matches it firmly. Size values are once, few and many counts, or a class for expanded clones, and some rows have none.

v_gene	d_gene	j_gene	abundance	CDR3aa	CDR3nt
TRBV11-2	-	TRBJ2-3	-	CASSPTGQSTDTQYF	TGTGCCAGCAGCCCTACAGGACAGTCCACAGATACGCAGTATTTT
TRBV11-3	-	TRBJ2-2	-	CASSYETGELFF	TGTGCCAGCAGTTATGAAACCGGGGAGCTGTTTTTT
TRBV11-3	TRBD2	TRBJ2-2	-	CASSLTLAGHTGELFF	TGTGCCAGCAGCTTAACCCTAGCGGGTCACACCGGGGAGCTGTTTTTT
TRBV27	TRBD1	TRBJ1-1	-	CASSTQGRNTEAFF	TGTGCCAGCAGCACACAGGGGCGGAACACTGAAGCTTTCTTT
TRBV25-1	-	TRBJ1-1	few	CASSDSDRGPGGAEAFF	TGTGCCAGCAGTGACAGCGACCGGGGCCCCGGGGGCGCTGAAGCTTTCTTT
TRBV19	-	TRBJ2-2	-	CASSIPGRVLNTGELFF	TGTGCCAGTAGTATACCAGGGCGGGTTTTGAACACCGGGGAGCTGTTTTTT
TRBV14	-	TRBJ1-1	-	CASSQSYDTEAFF	TGTGCCAGCAGCCAATCTTACGACACTGAAGCTTTCTTT
TRBV6-1	-	TRBJ1-1	many	CASSERTGAFF	TGTGCCAGCAGTGAAAGGACCGGGGCTTTCTTT
TRBV7-2	-	TRBJ1-6	-	CASSLGFRGQSPLHF	TGTGCCAGCAGCTTAGGGTTTCGGGGGCAGTCACCCCTCCACTTT
TRBV5-1	-	TRBJ1-1	-	CASSLTGILLGNTEAFF	TGCGCCAGCAGCTTGACAGGGATCCTCTTGGGGAACACTGAAGCTTTCTTT
TRBV7-9	TRBD1	TRBJ1-2	-	CASSRDRGRLGYTF	TGTGCCAGCAGTCGGGACAGGGGGCGTCTAGGCTACACCTTC
TRBV15	-	TRBJ2-1	many	CATSRGPGRYNEQFF	TGTGCCACCAGCAGAGGGCCAGGGCGGTACAATGAGCAGTTCTTC
TRBV29-1	TRBD1	TRBJ2-3	few	CSVRTGGTLADTQYF	TGCAGCGTGCGGACAGGGGGAACCCTAGCAGATACGCAGTATTTT
TRBV7-8	-	TRBJ2-2	-	CASSRRAQGNTGELFF	TGTGCCAGCAGCCGCCGGGCCCAGGGGAACACCGGGGAGCTGTTTTTT
TRBV2	TRBD2	TRBJ2-7	-	CARGLAGVAEQYF	TGTGCCAGGGGACTAGCGGGAGTGGCCGAGCAGTACTTC
TRBV7-9	-	TRBJ1-1	-	CASSLSLNTEAFF	TGTGCCAGCAGCTTAAGCCTGAACACTGAAGCTTTCTTT
TRBV7-8	-	TRBJ2-5	few	CASSYGKETQYF	TGTGCCAGCAGCTATGGAAAAGAGACCCAGTACTTC
TRBV28	TRBD1	TRBJ1-3	-	CASRGTAGNTIYF	TGTGCCAGCAGGGGGACAGCCGGAAACACCATATATTTT
TRBV5-6	TRBD2	TRBJ2-7	-	CASSLSRPSGRMWYEQYF	TGTGCCAGCAGCTTGTCTAGGCCTAGCGGGAGAATGTGGTACGAGCAGTACTTC
TRBV6-5	-	TRBJ1-5	-	CASKPGSAPQPQHF	TGTGCCAGCAAACCTGGGAGCGCTCCTCAGCCCCAGCATTTT
TRBV5-4	-	TRBJ2-1	-	CASSRDSSYNEQFF	TGTGCCAGCAGCCGAGACAGCTCCTACAATGAGCAGTTCTTC
TRBV5-1	-	TRBJ1-2	-	CASSLGGNYGYTF	TGCGCCAGCAGCTTGGGAGGTAACTATGGCTACACCTTC
TRBV2	-	TRBJ2-1	-	CASSKSRGYNEQFF	TGTGCCAGCAGCAAAAGTAGAGGGTACAATGAGCAGTTCTTC
TRBV7-9	-	TRBJ1-6	-	CASSLDSGNSPLHF	TGTGCCAGCAGCTTAGATTCCGGAAATTCACCCCTCCACTTT
TRBV2	TRBD2	TRBJ2-7	once	CASSIMTSGSVEQYF	TGTGCCAGCAGCATCATGACTAGCGGGAGTGTCGAGCAGTACTTC
TRBV6-6	-	TRBJ2-1	-	CASSHPTLGVNEQFF	TGTGCCAGCAGCCATCCTACCTTAGGGGTCAATGAGCAGTTCTTC
TRBV2	TRBD1	TRBJ1-1	-	CASSKDRGPLPSAFF	TGTGCCAGCAGTAAAGACAGGGGGCCCCTCCCGTCCGCTTTCTTT
TRBV13	TRBD1	TRBJ2-5	-	CASSRYRGKETQYF	TGTGCCAGCAGCCGTTACAGGGGAAAAGAGACCCAGTACTTC
TRBV6-1	-	TRBJ1-2	-	CASSESLRNYGYTF	TGTGCCAGCAGTGAGTCCCTCCGTAACTATGGCTACACCTTC
TRBV6-5	-	TRBJ2-1	few	CASSLGGNEQFF	TGTGCCAGCAGCCTCGGGGGCAATGAGCAGTTCTTC
TRBV14	-	TRBJ2-7	-	CASSHPGLSYEQYF	TGTGCCAGCAGCCATCCAGGCCTTTCCTACGAGCAGTACTTC
TRBV7-8	TRBD2	TRBJ2-5	few	CASGTSGSIGETQYF	TGTGCCAGCGGAACTAGCGGGAGTATTGGAGAGACCCAGTACTTC
TRBV6-6	-	TRBJ1-2	many	CASASPPGYGYTF	TGTGCCAGTGCCAGCCCCCCCGGCTATGGCTACACCTTC
TRBV15	TRBD1	TRBJ2-7	-	CATSRAQGAYEQYF	TGTGCCACCAGCAGGGCCCAGGGGGCTTACGAGCAGTACTTC
TRBV10-1	-	TRBJ2-1	-	CASLEYNEQFF	TGCGCCAGCCTTGAATACAATGAGCAGTTCTTC
TRBV11-2	TRBD1	TRBJ2-3	-	CASRDSGSGSTDTQYF	TGTGCCAGCCGGGACAGTGGGTCGGGTAGCACAGATACGCAGTATTTT
TRBV7-9	-	TRBJ2-7	-	CASSPTGHINDYEQYF	TGTGCCAGCAGCCCGACAGGCCATATTAACGACTACGAGCAGTACTTC
TRBV15	-	TRBJ2-2	-	CATSRDVGGGGELFF	TGTGCCACCAGCAGAGATGTGGGGGGCGGAGGGGAGCTGTTTTTT
TRBV7-9	-	TRBJ2-1	-	CASSLIRGGPHPINEQFF	TGTGCCAGCAGCTTGATACGAGGCGGGCCCCATCCCATAAATGAGCAGTTCTTC
TRBV15	TRBD1	TRBJ1-2	once	CATSRPGTGSRGYTF	TGTGCCACCAGCAGACCCGGGACAGGGTCGAGAGGCTACACCTTC
TRBV9	-	TRBJ2-7	few	CASSVGPGSGEQYF	TGTGCCAGCAGCGTAGGGCCTGGATCGGGGGAGCAGTACTTC
TRBV2	TRBD1	TRBJ2-1	-	CASSRTGLLNEQFF	TGTGCCAGCAGTCGGACAGGGCTATTAAATGAGCAGTTCTTC
TRBV4-1	-	TRBJ1-5	-	CASSQDLKGPYPQHF	TGCGCCAGCAGCCAAGATCTTAAGGGGCCGTATCCCCAGCATTTT
TRBV7-9	-	TRBJ1-3	few	CASSSRASGNTIYF	TGTGCCAGCAGTTCTCGGGCCTCTGGAAACACCATATATTTT
TRBV11-2	-	TRBJ2-3	-	CASSSGTRDTQYF	TGTGCCAGCAGCTCCGGGACCAGAGATACGCAGTATTTT
TRBV19	-	TRBJ2-5	-	CASSTRGQETQYF	TGTGCCAGTAGTACGAGGGGCCAAGAGACCCAGTACTTC
TRBV15	-	TRBJ2-5	-	CATSRGGAQETQYF	TGTGCCACCAGCAGAGGGGGGGCCCAAGAGACCCAGTACTTC
TRBV6-6	-	TRBJ2-1	-	CASSGSSSYNEQFF	TGTGCCAGCTCGGGGTCCAGCTCCTACAATGAGCAGTTCTTC
TRBV4-3	-	TRBJ2-1	-	CASSQVRGLAGPTSSYNEQFF	TGCGCCAGCAGCCAAGTCAGGGGGCTAGCGGGACCAACATCCTCCTACAATGAGCAGTTCTTC
TRBV12-5	-	TRBJ2-5	-	CASGLVEETQYF	TGTGCTAGTGGTTTGGTCGAAGAGACCCAGTACTTC